This TCR beta chain was captured by sequencing in a study of T cell responses to AZD1222 COVID-19 vaccine. This table comes from immunoSEQ multiplex PCR, and its TCRdb copy is limited to in-frame clones, with some not included. The data show approximately 180,000 clones, roughly 87% seen once. The V gene lost 1 base and the J gene lost 4 bases, with 8 bases spanning the gap. This CDR3 is 14 amino acids long. Per the germline V gene, CDR1 is SGDLS and CDR2 is YYNGEE. The clonotype was recovered from an adult in good health. The gene calls are TRBV9 and TRBJ2-2; D ambiguous. Material: peripheral blood, obtained on day 0 of AZD1222 vaccination. The DNA of the CDR3 is TGTGCCAGCAGCGTAATGGTGGGCACCGGGGAGCTGTTTTTT. This sequence encodes CASSVMVGTGELFF.